This TCR beta chain appears in the sequencing data of a study of post-analysis software for immune sequencing data. Study-wide results and caveats: Normalized Chao1 diversity was significantly lower in multiple sclerosis patients than in controls. Patients showed TRBV5-6, TRBV5-1 and TRBV20-1 among roughly five TRBV segments more frequent than in controls.

Unique molecular identifiers were built into the TCR beta cDNA libraries. Roughly 500,000 cDNA molecules were obtained per 1 to 10 million input T cells. TCRdb recomputed calls from the PCR reads with MiXCR, one row per CDR3 protein. Among about 160,000 distinct CDR3 sequences listed, under 40% were seen once. This CDR3 region has 15 residues. Germline assignment: CDR1 DFQATT and CDR2 SNEGSKA (reference sequence). V lost 6 bases and J 2 bases, leaving 18 bases between the germline ends. Concerning this clonotype itself: No antigen is known for it.

The source was blood, collected after autologous hematopoietic stem cell transplantation. This clonotype was sampled from a girl aged 5-17 years with multiple sclerosis. The rearrangement uses TRBV20-1 and TRBJ2-3; D possibly corresponds to TRBD2 (7 bases). The CDR3 nucleotides read TGCAGTGCCCCGCTGGGGGGGGCCGTCACAGATACGCAGTATTTT. It is translated as CSAPLGGAVTDTQYF.